This entry describes one T cell receptor beta chain. Germline values: CDR1 SQVTM, CDR2 ANQGSEA. V lost 3 bases and J lost 3, with 11 bases in between. The CDR3 totals 13 residues. The data belong to a study of blood T cell repertoires in COVID-19. About the study: Acute and convalescent COVID-19 samples came from the United States, Italy and Spain. PBMCs, B-cell-depleted T cells, or T cells were the source of the cDNA or gDNA that made up the material.

Original analysis: Amplifying reference gene primers gave estimates of nucleated cell counts. Data came from immunoSEQ multiplex PCR; TCRdb stores just in-frame clones and leaves some out. V, J and clone size were drawn from that table, and D and trimming were deduced from the DNA. The table shows some 120,000 clones, with approximately 74% occurring only once. This TCR was sampled from a man in his 60s with acute or convalescent COVID-19. Sequencing used peripheral blood. The chain combines TRBV29-1 with TRBJ1-2; weak D call: TRBD1 (6 bases). This CDR3 reads CSVDRGMDYGYTF. In DNA, the CDR3 is TGCAGCGTTGACAGGGGAATGGACTATGGCTACACCTTC.